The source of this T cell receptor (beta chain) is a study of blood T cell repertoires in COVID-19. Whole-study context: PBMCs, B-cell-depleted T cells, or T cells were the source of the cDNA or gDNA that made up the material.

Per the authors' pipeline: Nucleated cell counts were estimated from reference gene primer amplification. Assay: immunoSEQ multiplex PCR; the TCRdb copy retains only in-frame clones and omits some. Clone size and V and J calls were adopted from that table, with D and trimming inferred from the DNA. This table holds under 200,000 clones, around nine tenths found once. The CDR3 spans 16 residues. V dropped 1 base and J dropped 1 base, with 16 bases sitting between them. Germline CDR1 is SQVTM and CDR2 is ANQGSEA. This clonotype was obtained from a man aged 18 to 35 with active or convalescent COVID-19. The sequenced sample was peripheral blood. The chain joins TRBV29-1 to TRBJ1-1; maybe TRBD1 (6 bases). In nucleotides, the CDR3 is TGCAGCGTTGAAGGGCCATGGACAGACGGGAACACTGAAGCTTTCTTT. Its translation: CSVEGPWTDGNTEAFF.